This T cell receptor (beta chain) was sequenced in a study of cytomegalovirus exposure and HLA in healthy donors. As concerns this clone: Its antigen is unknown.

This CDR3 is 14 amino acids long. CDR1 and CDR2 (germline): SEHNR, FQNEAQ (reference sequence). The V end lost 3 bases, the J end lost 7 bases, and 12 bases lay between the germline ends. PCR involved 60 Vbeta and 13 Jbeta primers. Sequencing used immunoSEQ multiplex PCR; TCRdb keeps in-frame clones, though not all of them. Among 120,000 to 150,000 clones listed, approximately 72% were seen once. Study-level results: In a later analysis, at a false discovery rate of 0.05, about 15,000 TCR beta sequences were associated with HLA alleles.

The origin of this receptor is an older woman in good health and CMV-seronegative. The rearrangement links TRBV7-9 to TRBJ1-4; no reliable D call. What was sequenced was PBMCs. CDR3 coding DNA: TGTGCCAGCAGCTTTGCGGGTGGTGGTGAAAAACTGTTTTTT. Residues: CASSFAGGGEKLFF.